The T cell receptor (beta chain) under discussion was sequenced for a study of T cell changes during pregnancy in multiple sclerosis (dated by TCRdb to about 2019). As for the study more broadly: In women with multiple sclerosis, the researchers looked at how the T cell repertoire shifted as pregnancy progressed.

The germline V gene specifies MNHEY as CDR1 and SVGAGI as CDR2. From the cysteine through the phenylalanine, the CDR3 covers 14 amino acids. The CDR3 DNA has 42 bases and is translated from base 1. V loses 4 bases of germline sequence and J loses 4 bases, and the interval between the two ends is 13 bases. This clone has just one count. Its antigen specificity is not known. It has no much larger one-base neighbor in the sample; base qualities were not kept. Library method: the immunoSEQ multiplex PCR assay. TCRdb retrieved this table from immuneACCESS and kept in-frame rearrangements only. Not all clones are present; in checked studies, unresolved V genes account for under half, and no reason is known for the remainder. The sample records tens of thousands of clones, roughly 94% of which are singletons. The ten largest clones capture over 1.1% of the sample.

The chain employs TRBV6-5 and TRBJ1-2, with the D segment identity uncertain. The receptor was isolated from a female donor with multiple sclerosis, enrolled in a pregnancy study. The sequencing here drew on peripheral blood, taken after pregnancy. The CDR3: CASSSIARSYGYTF. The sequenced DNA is TGTGCCAGCAGTTCCATCGCCAGGTCCTATGGCTACACCTTC.